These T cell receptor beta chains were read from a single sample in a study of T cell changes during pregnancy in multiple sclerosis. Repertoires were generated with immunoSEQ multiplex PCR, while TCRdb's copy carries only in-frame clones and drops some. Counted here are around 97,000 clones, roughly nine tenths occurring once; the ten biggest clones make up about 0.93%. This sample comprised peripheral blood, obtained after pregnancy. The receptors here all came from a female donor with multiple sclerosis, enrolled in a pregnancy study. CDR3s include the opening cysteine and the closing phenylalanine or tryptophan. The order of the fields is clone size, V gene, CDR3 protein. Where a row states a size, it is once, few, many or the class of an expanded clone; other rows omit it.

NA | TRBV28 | CASSPGQYGYTF
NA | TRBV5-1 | CASSLASGTGPYEQYF
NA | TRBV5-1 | CASSWRTDSGTQYF
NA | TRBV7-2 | CASSPREARSSGYTF
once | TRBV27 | CASSKGASYEQYF
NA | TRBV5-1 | CASSLGLRQGGSSPLHF
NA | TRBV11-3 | CASSPGGGGPTDTQYF
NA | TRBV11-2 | CASSLNFSPYSGNTIYF
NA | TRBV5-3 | CARSSWGPKTLYEQYF
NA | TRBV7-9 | CASSLALRGGANVLTF
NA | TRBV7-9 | CASSWEGLYGYTF
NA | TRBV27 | CASSFHMASGRATTGELFF